This is a list of T cell receptor beta chains from one sample in a study of cytomegalovirus exposure and HLA in healthy donors. TCRdb keeps only in-frame clones here, not all; method: immunoSEQ multiplex PCR. The sample includes some 150,000 clones, 65% to 80% of them seen just once. The material sequenced was PBMCs. These receptors were taken from a man aged 40-49 years in good health and CMV-seronegative. The CDR3 runs from the conserved cysteine through the conserved F or W. D genes are given only for firm matches. Not every row has a clone size; where given, it reads once, few, many or a size class.

CDR3: CASSTGTGPTGELFF
DNA: TGTGCCAGCAGCACCGGGACAGGGCCCACCGGGGAGCTGTTTTTT
D: TRBD1
size: once
V: TRBV7-9
J: TRBJ2-2

CDR3: CASRWAAGGNTGELFF
DNA: TGCGCCAGCAGATGGGCGGCGGGAGGGAACACCGGGGAGCTGTTTTTT
D: TRBD2
size: -
V: TRBV5-1
J: TRBJ2-2

CDR3: CAISELAKIDEQFF
DNA: TGTGCCATCAGTGAGCTAGCGAAGATCGATGAGCAGTTCTTC
D: -
size: -
V: TRBV10-3
J: TRBJ2-1

CDR3: CASSSDGEEKLFF
DNA: TGTGCCAGCAGTTCGGACGGGGAGGAAAAACTGTTTTTT
D: -
size: -
V: TRBV2
J: TRBJ1-4

CDR3: CASSPGAGGAGRNEQYF
DNA: TGCGCCAGCAGCCCCGGTGCAGGGGGCGCTGGTCGGAACGAGCAGTACTTC
D: TRBD1
size: -
V: TRBV5-1
J: TRBJ2-7

CDR3: CASRLAGGLRNEQYF
DNA: TGTGCCAGCAGGCTAGCGGGAGGGCTTAGGAACGAGCAGTACTTC
D: TRBD2
size: -
V: TRBV7-2
J: TRBJ2-7

CDR3: CASSDSTAGGYNEQFF
DNA: TGTGCCAGCAGTGACTCGACAGCGGGAGGTTACAATGAGCAGTTCTTC
D: TRBD2
size: -
V: TRBV6-4
J: TRBJ2-1

CDR3: CASSPNLGTQYF
DNA: TGTGCCAGCAGCCCTAATCTTGGGACCCAGTACTTC
D: -
size: -
V: TRBV27
J: TRBJ2-5

CDR3: CAISERSLSYNEQFF
DNA: TGTGCCATCAGTGAACGTAGCCTCTCCTACAATGAGCAGTTCTTC
D: -
size: once
V: TRBV10-3
J: TRBJ2-1

CDR3: CASSHREGRSETQYF
DNA: TGCGCCAGCAGCCACCGGGAGGGACGGTCAGAGACCCAGTACTTC
D: TRBD2
size: -
V: TRBV5-1
J: TRBJ2-5

CDR3: CASSPGVTTGELFF
DNA: TGCGCCAGCAGCCCCGGGGTGACCACCGGGGAGCTGTTTTTT
D: -
size: -
V: TRBV5-1
J: TRBJ2-2

CDR3: CASSWTGSSGANVLTF
DNA: TGTGCCAGCAGTTGGACTGGTAGCTCTGGGGCCAACGTCCTGACTTTC
D: -
size: -
V: TRBV27
J: TRBJ2-6

CDR3: CASSSGDMNTDTQYF
DNA: TGTGCCAGTAGTTCAGGGGACATGAACACAGATACGCAGTATTTT
D: -
size: few
V: TRBV19
J: TRBJ2-3

CDR3: CASSPTSGRASSQETQYF
DNA: TGTGCCAGCAGCCCGACTAGCGGGAGGGCTTCGAGTCAAGAGACCCAGTACTTC
D: TRBD2
size: few
V: TRBV5-4
J: TRBJ2-5

CDR3: CASSLGHQDYGYTF
DNA: TGCGCCAGCAGCTTGGGACACCAAGACTATGGCTACACCTTC
D: -
size: -
V: TRBV5-1
J: TRBJ1-2

CDR3: CASSVGGGFGGNTIYF
DNA: TGTGCCAGCAGCGTAGGCGGGGGCTTTGGAGGAAACACCATATATTTT
D: -
size: -
V: TRBV9
J: TRBJ1-3

CDR3: CASSPGTDEKLFF
DNA: TGTGCCAGCAGCCCGGGGACAGATGAAAAACTGTTTTTT
D: TRBD1
size: once
V: TRBV9
J: TRBJ1-4

CDR3: CASRSLAGGGQETQYF
DNA: TGTGCCAGCAGGTCACTAGCGGGAGGGGGCCAAGAGACCCAGTACTTC
D: TRBD2
size: few
V: TRBV7-8
J: TRBJ2-5

CDR3: CASSYSGPLLGGYTF
DNA: TGTGCCAGCAGTTATTCAGGGCCCCTTCTGGGTGGCTACACCTTC
D: -
size: once
V: TRBV27
J: TRBJ1-2

CDR3: CASSLTGLAGRNTGELFF
DNA: TGTGCCAGCAGCTTGACAGGACTAGCGGGGCGGAACACCGGGGAGCTGTTTTTT
D: TRBD2
size: -
V: TRBV5-4
J: TRBJ2-2

CDR3: CASSDRRLAGEQYF
DNA: TGTGCCAGCAGTGACCGCCGACTAGCCGGGGAGCAGTACTTC
D: TRBD2
size: -
V: TRBV28
J: TRBJ2-7

CDR3: CASSLGFTGLNQPQHF
DNA: TGTGCCAGCAGCTTGGGTTTCACCGGACTCAATCAGCCCCAGCATTTT
D: -
size: -
V: TRBV5-6
J: TRBJ1-5

CDR3: CANSVGSSGVGTQYF
DNA: TGTGCCAACAGCGTAGGGTCTAGCGGGGTTGGTACGCAGTATTTT
D: TRBD2
size: -
V: TRBV9
J: TRBJ2-3

CDR3: CASRYPAPDRKREKLFF
DNA: TGTGCAAGTCGCTATCCGGCCCCGGACAGGAAGCGTGAAAAACTGTTTTTT
D: -
size: -
V: TRBV12-2
J: TRBJ1-4

CDR3: CAISELEETQYF
DNA: TGTGCCATCAGTGAATTGGAGGAGACCCAGTACTTC
D: -
size: -
V: TRBV10-3
J: TRBJ2-5

CDR3: CASSEADQSGSQSYEQYF
DNA: TGTGCCAGCAGTGAAGCGGATCAAAGCGGGAGCCAATCCTACGAGCAGTACTTC
D: TRBD2
size: -
V: TRBV6-1
J: TRBJ2-7

CDR3: CASTWTGARGVYEQYF
DNA: TGTGCCAGCACCTGGACAGGGGCCAGGGGAGTCTACGAGCAGTACTTC
D: TRBD1
size: -
V: TRBV7-2
J: TRBJ2-7

CDR3: CASRGGTGEQFF
DNA: TGTGCCAGCAGGGGCGGGACGGGGGAGCAGTTCTTC
D: -
size: -
V: TRBV27
J: TRBJ2-1

CDR3: CASRLLGDSLYEQYF
DNA: TGTGCCAGCAGACTCCTTGGGGACAGTCTTTACGAGCAGTACTTC
D: TRBD1
size: -
V: TRBV6-1
J: TRBJ2-7

CDR3: CASSLDPSGAYEQYF
DNA: TGTGCCAGCAGCTTGGATCCTAGCGGGGCCTACGAGCAGTACTTC
D: TRBD2
size: -
V: TRBV5-4
J: TRBJ2-7

CDR3: CASSLLQDRGFVAKNIQYF
DNA: TGTGCCAGCAGCTTATTGCAGGACAGGGGATTTGTAGCCAAAAACATTCAGTACTTC
D: TRBD1
size: -
V: TRBV7-8
J: TRBJ2-4

CDR3: CASSKAQRLAGREGSQYF
DNA: TGTGCCAGCAGCAAAGCGCAGAGGCTAGCTGGCCGGGAGGGTAGTCAGTACTTC
D: -
size: -
V: TRBV21-1
J: TRBJ2-4

CDR3: CASRAGGRGYTF
DNA: TGTGCCAGCAGGGCCGGGGGGAGAGGCTACACCTTC
D: -
size: -
V: TRBV6-1
J: TRBJ1-2

CDR3: CASSLIGRGTEAFF
DNA: TGTGCCAGCAGCTTAATAGGGAGGGGAACTGAAGCTTTCTTT
D: -
size: -
V: TRBV7-2
J: TRBJ1-1

CDR3: CASSSEAGVSYEQYF
DNA: TGTGCCAGCAGCTCCGAAGCGGGAGTGTCCTACGAGCAGTACTTC
D: TRBD2
size: once
V: TRBV9
J: TRBJ2-7

CDR3: CASSLGGQGSYEQYF
DNA: TGTGCCAGCAGCTTAGGTGGACAGGGCTCCTACGAGCAGTACTTC
D: TRBD1
size: -
V: TRBV7-8
J: TRBJ2-7

CDR3: CASSNRSSGANVLTF
DNA: TGTGCCAGTAGTAATCGGAGCTCTGGGGCCAACGTCCTGACTTTC
D: -
size: -
V: TRBV19
J: TRBJ2-6

CDR3: CASSDGMNYEQYF
DNA: TGTGCCAGCAGTGACGGGATGAACTACGAGCAGTACTTC
D: -
size: few
V: TRBV27
J: TRBJ2-7

CDR3: CASSLRYSGTDTQYF
DNA: TGCGCCAGCAGCTTGCGGTACAGTGGGACAGATACGCAGTATTTT
D: -
size: -
V: TRBV5-1
J: TRBJ2-3

CDR3: CASSATRTRHEQFF
DNA: TGTGCCAGCAGTGCCACTCGGACTAGACATGAGCAGTTCTTC
D: TRBD2
size: -
V: TRBV6-5
J: TRBJ2-1

CDR3: CASSQGSQGSYNEQFF
DNA: TGCGCCAGCAGCCAAGGTTCTCAGGGTTCCTACAATGAGCAGTTCTTC
D: -
size: -
V: TRBV4-3
J: TRBJ2-1

CDR3: CASSLGFGIGVKEQYF
DNA: TGTGCCAGCAGCTTAGGGTTTGGGATAGGGGTCAAAGAGCAGTACTTC
D: -
size: -
V: TRBV7-2
J: TRBJ2-7

CDR3: CASSLEGGPIYEQYF
DNA: TGTGCCAGCAGCTTAGAGGGAGGGCCGATCTACGAGCAGTACTTC
D: TRBD2
size: -
V: TRBV7-2
J: TRBJ2-7

CDR3: CASSTSSGLASYNEQFF
DNA: TGTGCCAGTAGTACGAGCTCGGGACTAGCCTCCTACAATGAGCAGTTCTTC
D: TRBD2
size: -
V: TRBV19
J: TRBJ2-1